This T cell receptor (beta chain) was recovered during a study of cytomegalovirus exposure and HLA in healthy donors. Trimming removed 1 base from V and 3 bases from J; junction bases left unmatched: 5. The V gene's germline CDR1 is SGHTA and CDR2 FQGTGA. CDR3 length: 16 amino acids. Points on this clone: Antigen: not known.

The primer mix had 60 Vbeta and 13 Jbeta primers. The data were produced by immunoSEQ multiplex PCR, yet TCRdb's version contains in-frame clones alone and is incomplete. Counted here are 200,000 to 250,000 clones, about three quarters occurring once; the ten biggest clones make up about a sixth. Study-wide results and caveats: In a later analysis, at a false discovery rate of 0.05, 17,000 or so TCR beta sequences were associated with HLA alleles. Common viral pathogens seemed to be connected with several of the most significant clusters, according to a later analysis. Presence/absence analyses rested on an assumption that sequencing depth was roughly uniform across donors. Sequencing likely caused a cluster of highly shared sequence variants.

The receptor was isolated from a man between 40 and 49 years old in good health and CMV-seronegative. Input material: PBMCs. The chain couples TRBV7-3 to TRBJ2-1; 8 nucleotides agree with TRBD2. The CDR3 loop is CASSLKGGRLYNEQFF. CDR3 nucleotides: TGTGCCAGCAGCTTAAAAGGCGGGAGGCTCTACAATGAGCAGTTCTTC.